The 5 T cell receptor beta chains given below trace back to one sample, sequenced in a study of blood T cells in healthy people across ages. Alongside a J-beta primer mix, a sample-barcoded 5' primer served in a second PCR lasting 7 to 11 cycles. In TCRdb, the 5' RACE reads were re-called with MiXCR into one record per CDR3 protein. This table holds 650,000 to 1,000,000 distinct CDR3 sequences, 35% to 60% found once. Sequencing was performed on blood. All receptors come from a man at least 80 years old in good health.

V is TRBV7-8 and J is TRBJ1-1; a possible D gene is TRBD1 (5 bases). The ends were cut back, 1 base at V and 0 bases at J, with 12 bases in the middle. This CDR3 is built from 16 residues. The V gene's germline CDR1 is SGHVS and CDR2 FQNEAQ. CDR3 amino acids: CASSLGAGNMNTEAFF. The CDR3 nucleotides are TGTGCCAGCAGCTTAGGCGCAGGGAACATGAACACTGAAGCTTTCTTT.

The rearrangement links TRBV28 to TRBJ1-4; tentative D call: TRBD1 (5 bases). Trimming shortened V by 10 bases and J by 0 bases, and 6 bases separated the two germline ends. Germline V gene lookup returns CDR1 MDHEN and CDR2 SYDVKM. The CDR3 has 12 amino acids. This CDR3 is CAIGATNEKLFF. In nucleotides, the CDR3 is TGTGCCATAGGGGCAACTAATGAAAAACTGTTTTTT.

This clonotype occurred many times. This chain links TRBV12-3 or TRBV12-4 with TRBJ1-1, with D tentatively TRBD1 (5 bases). V lost 2 bases to trimming and J lost 5 bases, with 9 bases between them. CDR3 length: 13 residues. The CDR3 is CASSLKGRTEAFF. CDR3 DNA sequence: TGTGCCAGCAGTTTAAAGGGGAGAACTGAAGCTTTCTTT.

This chain connects TRBV7-2 to TRBJ1-1; 10 bases are shared with TRBD1. The germline V gene encodes CDR1 SGHTA and CDR2 FQGNSA. Trimming cost V 5 bases and J 0 bases; bases outside gene matches: 6. The CDR3 has 16 amino acids. The CDR3 reads CASSQDRGRVNTEAFF. CDR3 nucleotides: TGTGCCAGCAGCCAAGACAGGGGGCGGGTGAACACTGAAGCTTTCTTT.

This rearrangement joins TRBV7-2 to TRBJ1-3; 10 bases map to TRBD1. The germline CDR1 and CDR2 sequences are SGHTA and FQGNSA. Trimming at V came to 2 bases and at J to 4 bases, leaving 2 bases not matched to a gene. This CDR3 is built from 15 residues. The CDR3 bases are TGTGCCAGCAGCTTAATGGGACAGGGGGGAAACACCATATATTTT. This sequence encodes CASSLMGQGGNTIYF.